These 6 T cell receptor beta chains share one sample of origin, sequenced in a study of neurological immune-mediated disorders. Each CDR3 protein gets one entry after TCRdb re-called the 5' RACE reads with MiXCR. The profile shows around 40,000 distinct CDR3 sequences, 9.5% to 15% of them singletons. Sequencing was carried out using PBMCs. The receptors were sampled from a female donor in good health.

There are many counts of this clonotype. This rearrangement joins TRBV18 to TRBJ1-2; a possible D gene is TRBD1 (6 bases). This CDR3 spans 13 amino acids. The V and J ends lost 4 bases and 8 bases respectively, with 14 bases between them. Germline V gene data show CDR1 as KGHSH and CDR2 as LQKENI. The CDR3 nucleotides read TGTGCCAGCTCACGGGATCTGCAGGGGGGCTACACCTTC. Translation: CASSRDLQGGYTF.

This clonotype was recorded at least ten times. The chain has TRBV6-5 and TRBJ2-7, with a possible D match to TRBD2 (7 bases). This CDR3 comprises 14 residues. Trimming left V 6 bases short and J 6 bases short, with 18 bases between. Germline V lookup: CDR1 MNHEY, CDR2 SVGAGI. Written as DNA, the CDR3 is TGTGCCAGCAGCAACCTCGGGGGGCTAGGCGAGCAGTACTTC. It codes for CASSNLGGLGEQYF.

At least ten counts were recorded for this clonotype. The rearrangement uses TRBV12-3 or TRBV12-4 and TRBJ2-1; D gene unclear. V was cut by 6 bases and J by 0 bases, with 15 bases left in between. The CDR3 sequence is 16 residues long. CDR3 protein: CASSPRRAASYNEQFF. DNA for the CDR3: TGTGCCAGCAGCCCCCGAAGGGCAGCCTCCTACAATGAGCAGTTCTTC.

This clonotype was observed many times. The rearrangement joins TRBV20-1 to TRBJ1-5; no definite D call. The CDR3 is 13 amino acids. Trimming left V 6 bases short and J 3 bases short, with 12 bases between. CDR1 and CDR2 from the germline V gene are DFQATT and SNEGSKA (reference sequence). The CDR3 loop is CSARPVPNQPQHF. The DNA of the CDR3 is TGCAGTGCCCGTCCGGTACCCAATCAGCCCCAGCATTTT.

Many counts were recorded for this clonotype. The V gene is TRBV6-5, the J gene TRBJ1-2; unclear D gene. Germline V gene lookup returns CDR1 MNHEY and CDR2 SVGAGI. V lost 6 bases, J lost 6 bases, and 17 bases lay in between. The length of the CDR3 is 14 residues. CDR3 bases: TGTGCCAGCAGCCCCGGGGATTTGATGGATGGCTACACCTTC. This codes for CASSPGDLMDGYTF.

In this sample, this clonotype turned up a few times. The CDR3 region has the DNA TGTGCCACCCGGTACGGATCTAATGAAAAACTGTTTTTT. Its translation is CATRYGSNEKLFF. The chain combines TRBV6-6 with TRBJ1-4, with unresolved D. The V end was cut by 10 bases, the J end by 3 bases, with 12 bases between. CDR1 and CDR2 from the germline V gene are MNHNY and SVGAGI (reference sequence). The CDR3 spans 13 residues.